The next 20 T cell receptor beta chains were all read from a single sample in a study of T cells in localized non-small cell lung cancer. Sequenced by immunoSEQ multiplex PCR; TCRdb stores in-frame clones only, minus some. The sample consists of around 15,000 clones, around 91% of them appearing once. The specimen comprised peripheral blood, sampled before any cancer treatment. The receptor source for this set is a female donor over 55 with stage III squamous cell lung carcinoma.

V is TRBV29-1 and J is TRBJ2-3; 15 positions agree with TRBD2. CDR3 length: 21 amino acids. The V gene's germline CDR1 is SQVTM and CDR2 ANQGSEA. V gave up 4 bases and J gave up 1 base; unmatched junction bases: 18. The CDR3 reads CSVVPSIRTSGRALGTDTQYF. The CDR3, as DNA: TGCAGCGTTGTACCCTCAATCCGGACTAGCGGGAGGGCCCTCGGCACAGATACGCAGTATTTT.

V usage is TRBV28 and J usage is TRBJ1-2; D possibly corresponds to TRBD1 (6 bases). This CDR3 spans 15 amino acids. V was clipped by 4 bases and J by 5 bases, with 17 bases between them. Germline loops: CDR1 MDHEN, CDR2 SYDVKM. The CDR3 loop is CASSSPGGGAYGYTF. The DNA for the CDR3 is TGTGCCAGCAGTTCTCCTGGGGGGGGCGCGTATGGCTACACCTTC.

CDR3 sequence reads: CASSGWEDGEKLFF. CDR3 nucleotide sequence: TGTGCCAGCAGCGGGTGGGAGGACGGTGAAAAACTGTTTTTT. The rearrangement uses TRBV9 and TRBJ1-4; D is unclear. With 3 bases removed from V and 7 bases from J, the gap between germline ends came to 13 bases. Germline V CDR1 and CDR2: SGDLS, YYNGEE. The CDR3 has 14 amino acids.

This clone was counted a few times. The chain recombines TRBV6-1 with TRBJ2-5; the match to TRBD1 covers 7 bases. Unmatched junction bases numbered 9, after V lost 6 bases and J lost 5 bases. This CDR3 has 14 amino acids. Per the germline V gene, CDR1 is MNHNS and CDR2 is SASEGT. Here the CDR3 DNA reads TGTGCCAGCAGGGAATCGGGACAGTGGGAGACCCAGTACTTC. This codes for CASRESGQWETQYF.

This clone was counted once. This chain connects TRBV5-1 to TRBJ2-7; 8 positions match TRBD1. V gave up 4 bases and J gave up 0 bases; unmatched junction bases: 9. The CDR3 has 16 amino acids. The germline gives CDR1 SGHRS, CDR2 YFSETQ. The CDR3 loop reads CASSISPGQDSYEQYF. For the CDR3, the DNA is TGCGCCAGCAGCATCTCTCCGGGACAGGACTCCTACGAGCAGTACTTC.

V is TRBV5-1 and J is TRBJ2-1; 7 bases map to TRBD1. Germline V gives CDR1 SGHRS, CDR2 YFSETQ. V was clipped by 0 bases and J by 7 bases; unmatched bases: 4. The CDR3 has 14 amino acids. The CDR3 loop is CASSLGRTGNEQFF. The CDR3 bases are TGCGCCAGCAGCTTGGGACGGACAGGTAATGAGCAGTTCTTC.

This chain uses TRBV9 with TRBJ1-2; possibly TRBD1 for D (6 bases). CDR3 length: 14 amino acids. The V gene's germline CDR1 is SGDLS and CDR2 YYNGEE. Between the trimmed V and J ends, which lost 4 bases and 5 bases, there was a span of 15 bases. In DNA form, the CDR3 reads TGTGCCAGCAGCCCCCGCGGGGGGCTTTATGGCTACACCTTC. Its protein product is CASSPRGGLYGYTF.

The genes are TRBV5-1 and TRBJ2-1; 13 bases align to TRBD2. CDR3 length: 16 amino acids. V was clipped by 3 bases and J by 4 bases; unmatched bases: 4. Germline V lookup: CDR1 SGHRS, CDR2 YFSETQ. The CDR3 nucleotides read TGCGCCAGCAGCTCGGGGACTAGCGGGGTTTACAATGAGCAGTTCTTC. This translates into CASSSGTSGVYNEQFF. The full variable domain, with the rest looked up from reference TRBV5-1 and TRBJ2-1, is KAGVTQTPRYLIKTRGQQVTLSCSPISGHRSVSWYQQTPGQGLQFLFEYFSETQRNKGNFPGRFSGRQFSNSRSEMNVSTLELGDSALYLCASSSGTSGVYNEQFFGPGTRLTVL.

The CDR3 DNA follows: TGTGCCAGCAGTACCACAGGGGGCTTGGGGACCGGGGAGCTGTTTTTT. Its protein is CASSTTGGLGTGELFF. The V gene is TRBV2, the J gene TRBJ2-2; 9 bases are a match to TRBD1. CDR1 and CDR2 (germline): SNHLY, FYNNEI. V lost 5 bases and J lost 5; bases outside the gene matches: 9. CDR3 length equals 16 residues.

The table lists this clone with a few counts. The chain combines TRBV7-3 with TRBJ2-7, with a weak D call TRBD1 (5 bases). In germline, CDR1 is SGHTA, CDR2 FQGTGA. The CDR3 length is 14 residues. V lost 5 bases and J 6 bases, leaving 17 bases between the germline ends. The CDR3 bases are TGTGCCAGCAGCCCCGGACCTGGAAGGGGCGAGCAGTACTTC. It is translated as CASSPGPGRGEQYF. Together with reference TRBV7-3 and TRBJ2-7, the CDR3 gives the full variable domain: GAGVSQTPSNKVTEKGKYVELRCDPISGHTALYWYRQSLGQGPEFLIYFQGTGAADDSGLPNDRFFAVRPEGSVSTLKIQRTERGDSAVYLCASSPGPGRGEQYFGPGTRLTVT.

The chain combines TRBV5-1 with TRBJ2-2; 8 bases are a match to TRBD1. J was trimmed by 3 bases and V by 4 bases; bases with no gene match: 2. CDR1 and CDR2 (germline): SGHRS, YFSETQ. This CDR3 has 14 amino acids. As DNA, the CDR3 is TGCGCCAGCAGCACGGGACAGGACACCGGGGAGCTGTTTTTT. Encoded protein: CASSTGQDTGELFF.

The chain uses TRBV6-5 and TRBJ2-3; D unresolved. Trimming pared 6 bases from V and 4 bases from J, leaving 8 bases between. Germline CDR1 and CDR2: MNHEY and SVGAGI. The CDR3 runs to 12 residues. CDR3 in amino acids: CASRSTSDTQYF. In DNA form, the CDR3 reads TGTGCCAGCAGAAGTACCTCAGATACGCAGTATTTT.

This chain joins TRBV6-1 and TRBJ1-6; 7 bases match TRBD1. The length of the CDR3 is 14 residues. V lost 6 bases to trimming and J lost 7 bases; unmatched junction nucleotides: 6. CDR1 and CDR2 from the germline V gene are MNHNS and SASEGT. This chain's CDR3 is CASSPGTENSPLHF. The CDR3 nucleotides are TGTGCCAGCAGCCCCGGGACAGAGAATTCACCCCTCCACTTT.

In DNA, the CDR3 is TGTGCCAGCAGTTACTCGGAGGGTCAGCCCCAGCATTTT. It yields the protein CASSYSEGQPQHF. The V gene is TRBV6-5, the J gene TRBJ1-5; D gene ambiguous. The germline V and J ends were trimmed by 0 bases and 6 bases, with 6 bases remaining between them. Germline V gene data show CDR1 as MNHEY and CDR2 as SVGAGI. There are 13 residues in the CDR3.

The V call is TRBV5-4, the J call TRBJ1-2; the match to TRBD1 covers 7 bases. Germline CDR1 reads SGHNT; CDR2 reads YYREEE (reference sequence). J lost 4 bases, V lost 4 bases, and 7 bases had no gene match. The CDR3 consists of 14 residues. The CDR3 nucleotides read TGTGCCAGCAGCCCGTACAGGGGCTTCTATGGCTACACCTTC. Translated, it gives CASSPYRGFYGYTF.

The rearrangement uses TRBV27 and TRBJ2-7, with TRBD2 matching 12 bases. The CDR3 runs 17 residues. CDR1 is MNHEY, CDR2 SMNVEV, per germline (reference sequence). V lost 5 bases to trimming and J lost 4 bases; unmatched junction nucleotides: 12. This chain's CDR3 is CASSKLAGGGSSYEQYF. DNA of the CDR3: TGTGCCAGCAGTAAACTAGCGGGAGGTGGGAGTTCGTACGAGCAGTACTTC.

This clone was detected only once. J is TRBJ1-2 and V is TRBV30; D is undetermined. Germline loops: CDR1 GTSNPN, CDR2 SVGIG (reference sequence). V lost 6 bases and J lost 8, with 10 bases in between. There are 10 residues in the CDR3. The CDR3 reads CACRWAGYTF. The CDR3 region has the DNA TGTGCCTGCCGATGGGCGGGCTACACCTTC.

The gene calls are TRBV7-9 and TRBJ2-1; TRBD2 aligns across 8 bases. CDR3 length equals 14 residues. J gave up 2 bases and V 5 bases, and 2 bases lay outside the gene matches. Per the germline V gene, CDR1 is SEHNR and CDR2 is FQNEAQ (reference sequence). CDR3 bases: TGTGCCAGCAGCCAGGGACTAGCCTACAATGAGCAGTTCTTC. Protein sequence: CASSQGLAYNEQFF.

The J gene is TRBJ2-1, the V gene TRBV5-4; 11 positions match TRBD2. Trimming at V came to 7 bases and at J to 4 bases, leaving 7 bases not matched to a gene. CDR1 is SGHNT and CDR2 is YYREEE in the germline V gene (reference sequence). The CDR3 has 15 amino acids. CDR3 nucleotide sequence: TGTGCCAGCTCCTCGACTAGCGGGGTATACAATGAGCAGTTCTTC. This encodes CASSSTSGVYNEQFF.

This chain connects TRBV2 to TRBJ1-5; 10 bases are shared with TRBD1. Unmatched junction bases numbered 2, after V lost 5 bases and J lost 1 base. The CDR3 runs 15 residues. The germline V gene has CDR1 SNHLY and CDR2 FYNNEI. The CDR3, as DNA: TGTGCCAGCAGTTTGACAGGGGGCAGCAATCAGCCCCAGCATTTT. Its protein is CASSLTGGSNQPQHF.